This is a list of T cell receptor beta chains from one sample in a study of T cells after posttransplantation cyclophosphamide. Repertoires were generated with immunoSEQ multiplex PCR, while TCRdb's copy carries only in-frame clones and drops some. The data list more than 40,000 clones, none observed once; 2% to 2.5% falls to the top ten. The sequenced sample was PBMCs. These receptors originate from a man aged 40-49 years in good health, CMV-negative, and a related stem cell transplant donor. The CDR3 runs from the conserved cysteine through the conserved F or W.

v_gene: TRBV7-6; j_gene: TRBJ1-1; CDR3aa: CASSLEAGGIYTEAFF
v_gene: TRBV29-1; j_gene: TRBJ2-3; CDR3aa: CSVSAGGFTDTQYF
v_gene: TRBV27; j_gene: TRBJ2-1; CDR3aa: CASSPRLAGRNEQFF
v_gene: TRBV19; j_gene: TRBJ1-5; CDR3aa: CASSNHRGPNQPQHF
v_gene: TRBV27; j_gene: TRBJ2-1; CDR3aa: CASSRPGLGHNEQFF
v_gene: TRBV5-1; j_gene: TRBJ1-4; CDR3aa: CASSVTGGMDEKLFF
v_gene: TRBV7-9; j_gene: TRBJ2-2; CDR3aa: CASNSNTGELFF
v_gene: TRBV28; j_gene: TRBJ2-1; CDR3aa: CASSPLAESSYNEQFF
v_gene: TRBV19; j_gene: TRBJ1-1; CDR3aa: CASRHGNTEAFF
v_gene: TRBV27; j_gene: TRBJ1-1; CDR3aa: CASSSQWPGTEAFF
v_gene: TRBV6-5; j_gene: TRBJ1-1; CDR3aa: CASSSRALFTEAFF
v_gene: TRBV18; j_gene: TRBJ1-1; CDR3aa: CASSPGRNTEAFF
v_gene: TRBV4-1; j_gene: TRBJ1-2; CDR3aa: CASSQNVGAEGGYTF
v_gene: TRBV27; j_gene: TRBJ1-5; CDR3aa: CASSLFWDISNQPQHF
v_gene: TRBV5-4; j_gene: TRBJ2-3; CDR3aa: CASSLSDTQYF
v_gene: TRBV7-9; j_gene: TRBJ1-2; CDR3aa: CASSLRDRGTYGYTF
v_gene: TRBV25-1; j_gene: .; CDR3aa: CASSQYYEQYF
v_gene: TRBV30; j_gene: TRBJ2-2; CDR3aa: CALGLAGIGGTGELFF
v_gene: TRBV29-1; j_gene: TRBJ1-1; CDR3aa: CSVDLGQGTFF
v_gene: TRBV28; j_gene: TRBJ2-7; CDR3aa: CASSTLAGGFYEQYF
v_gene: TRBV28; j_gene: TRBJ2-1; CDR3aa: CASSIGGHPSARRSEQFF
v_gene: TRBV28; j_gene: TRBJ1-6; CDR3aa: CASRPGGAESYNSPLHF
v_gene: TRBV27; j_gene: TRBJ2-1; CDR3aa: CASSLFYSGSYDNEQFF
v_gene: TRBV9; j_gene: TRBJ2-3; CDR3aa: CASSPPGGQGATDTQYF